This T cell receptor (beta chain) was identified in a study of cytomegalovirus exposure and HLA in healthy donors. Study observations and caveats: According to the study, roughly 160 TCR beta chains were cytomegalovirus-associated.

Comments on this clone: Its cognate antigen is unknown.

V was cut by 0 bases and J by 1 base, with 9 bases left in between. The V gene's germline CDR1 is SGDLS and CDR2 YYNGEE. The CDR3 covers 15 residues. The PCR employed 60 Vbeta primers together with 13 Jbeta primers. Generated by immunoSEQ multiplex PCR, the TCRdb table keeps only in-frame clones and is missing some. The sample yields 100,000 to 150,000 clones, approximately 75% seen once. The rearrangement links TRBV9 to TRBJ2-3, with no clear D. The sequence was obtained from a man over 45 in good health and CMV-seropositive. The sequenced sample consisted of PBMCs. CDR3 sequence (DNA): TGTGCCAGCAGCGTAGTGTCAGGCCGCACAGATACGCAGTATTTT. Residues: CASSVVSGRTDTQYF.